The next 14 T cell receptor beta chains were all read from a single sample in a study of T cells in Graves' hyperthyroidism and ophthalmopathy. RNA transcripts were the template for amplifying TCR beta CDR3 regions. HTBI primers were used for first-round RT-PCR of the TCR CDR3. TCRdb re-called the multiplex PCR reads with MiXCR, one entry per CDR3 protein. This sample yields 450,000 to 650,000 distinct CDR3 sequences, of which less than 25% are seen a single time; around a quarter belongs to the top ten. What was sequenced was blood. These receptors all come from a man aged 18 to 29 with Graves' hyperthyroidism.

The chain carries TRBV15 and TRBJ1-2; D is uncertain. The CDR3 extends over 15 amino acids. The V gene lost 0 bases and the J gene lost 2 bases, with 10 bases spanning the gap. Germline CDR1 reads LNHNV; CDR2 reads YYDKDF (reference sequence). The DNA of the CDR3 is TGTGCCACCAGCAGAGAAAGGAACGGGAACTATGGCTACACCTTC. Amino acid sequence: CATSRERNGNYGYTF.

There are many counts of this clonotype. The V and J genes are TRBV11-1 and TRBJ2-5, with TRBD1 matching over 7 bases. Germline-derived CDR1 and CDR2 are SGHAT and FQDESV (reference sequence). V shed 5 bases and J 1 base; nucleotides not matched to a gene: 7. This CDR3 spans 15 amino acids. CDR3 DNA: TGTGCCAGCAGCAAAATCGACAGGGCCCAAGAGACCCAGTACTTC. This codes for CASSKIDRAQETQYF.

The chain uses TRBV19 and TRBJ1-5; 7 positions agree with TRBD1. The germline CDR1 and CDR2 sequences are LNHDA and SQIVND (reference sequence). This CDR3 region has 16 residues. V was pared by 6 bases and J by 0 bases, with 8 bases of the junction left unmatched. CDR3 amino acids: CASSSTGVISNQPQHF. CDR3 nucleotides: TGTGCCAGTAGCTCCACAGGGGTCATTAGCAATCAGCCCCAGCATTTT.

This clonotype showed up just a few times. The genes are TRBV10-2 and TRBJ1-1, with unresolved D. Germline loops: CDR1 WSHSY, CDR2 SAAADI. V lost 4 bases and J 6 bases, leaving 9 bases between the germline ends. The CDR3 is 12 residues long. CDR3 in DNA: TGCGCCAGCAGTGGAGGAGAGTCTGAAGCTTTCTTT. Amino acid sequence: CASSGGESEAFF.

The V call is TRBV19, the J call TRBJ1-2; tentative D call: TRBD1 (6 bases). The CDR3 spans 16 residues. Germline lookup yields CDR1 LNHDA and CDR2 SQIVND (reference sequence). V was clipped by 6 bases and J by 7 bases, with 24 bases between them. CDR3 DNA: TGTGCCAGTAGCTACAGACAGGAATCAGCCCTACGTGGCTACACCTTC. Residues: CASSYRQESALRGYTF.

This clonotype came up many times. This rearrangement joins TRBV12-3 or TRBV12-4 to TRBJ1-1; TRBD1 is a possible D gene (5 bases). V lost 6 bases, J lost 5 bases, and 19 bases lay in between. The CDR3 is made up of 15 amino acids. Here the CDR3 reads CASRSWGRPETEAFF. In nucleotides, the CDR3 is TGTGCCAGCAGATCTTGGGGCAGGCCGGAGACTGAAGCTTTCTTT.

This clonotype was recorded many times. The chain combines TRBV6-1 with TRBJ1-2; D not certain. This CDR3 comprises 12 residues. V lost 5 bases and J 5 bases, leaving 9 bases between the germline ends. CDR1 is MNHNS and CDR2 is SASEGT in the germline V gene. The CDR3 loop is CASSRQEYGYTF. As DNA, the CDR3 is TGTGCCAGCAGTCGGCAGGAGTATGGCTACACCTTC.

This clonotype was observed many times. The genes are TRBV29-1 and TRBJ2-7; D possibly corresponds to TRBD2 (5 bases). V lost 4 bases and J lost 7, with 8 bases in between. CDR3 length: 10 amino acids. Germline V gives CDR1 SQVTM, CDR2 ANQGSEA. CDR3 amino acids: CSVGSGEQYF. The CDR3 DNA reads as TGCAGCGTTGGGTCGGGAGAGCAGTACTTC.

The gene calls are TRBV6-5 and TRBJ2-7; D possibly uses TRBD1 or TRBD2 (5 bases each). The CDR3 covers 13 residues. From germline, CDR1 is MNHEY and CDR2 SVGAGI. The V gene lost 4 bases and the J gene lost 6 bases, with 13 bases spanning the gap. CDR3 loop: CASSFGTISEQYF. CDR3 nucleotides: TGTGCCAGCAGTTTCGGGACCATTAGCGAGCAGTACTTC.

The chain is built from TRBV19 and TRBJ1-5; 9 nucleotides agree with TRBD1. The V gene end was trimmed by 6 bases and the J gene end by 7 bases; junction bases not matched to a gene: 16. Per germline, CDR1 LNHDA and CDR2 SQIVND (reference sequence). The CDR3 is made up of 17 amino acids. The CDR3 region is CASRRRGDRVRGQPQHF. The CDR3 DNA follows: TGTGCCAGTAGACGCCGAGGGGACAGGGTAAGAGGACAGCCCCAGCATTTT.

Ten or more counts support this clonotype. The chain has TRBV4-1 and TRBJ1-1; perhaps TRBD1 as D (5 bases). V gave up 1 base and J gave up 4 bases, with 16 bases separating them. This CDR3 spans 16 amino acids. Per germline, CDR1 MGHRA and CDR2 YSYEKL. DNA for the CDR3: TGCGCCAGCAGCCAAGGCTGGGGGGGAATGAGCACTGAAGCTTTCTTT. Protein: CASSQGWGGMSTEAFF.

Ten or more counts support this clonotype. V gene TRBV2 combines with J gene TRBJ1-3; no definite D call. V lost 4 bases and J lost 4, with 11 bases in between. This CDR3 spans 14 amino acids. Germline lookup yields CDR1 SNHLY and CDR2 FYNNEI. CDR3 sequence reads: CASSVSVSGNTIYF. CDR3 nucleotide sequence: TGTGCCAGCAGTGTTTCGGTGTCCGGAAACACCATATATTTT.

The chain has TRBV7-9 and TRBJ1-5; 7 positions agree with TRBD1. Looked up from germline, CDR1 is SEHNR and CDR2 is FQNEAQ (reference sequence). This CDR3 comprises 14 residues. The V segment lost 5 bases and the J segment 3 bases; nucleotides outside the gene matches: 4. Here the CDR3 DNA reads TGTGCCAGCAGCAGGGACAGTGACAATCAGCCCCAGCATTTT. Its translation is CASSRDSDNQPQHF.

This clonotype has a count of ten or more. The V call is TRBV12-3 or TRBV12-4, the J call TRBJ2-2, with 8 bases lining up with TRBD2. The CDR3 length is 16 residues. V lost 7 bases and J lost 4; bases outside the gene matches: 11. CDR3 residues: CASTPGPLAATGELFF. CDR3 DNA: TGTGCCAGCACCCCTGGGCCACTAGCGGCCACCGGGGAGCTGTTTTTT.